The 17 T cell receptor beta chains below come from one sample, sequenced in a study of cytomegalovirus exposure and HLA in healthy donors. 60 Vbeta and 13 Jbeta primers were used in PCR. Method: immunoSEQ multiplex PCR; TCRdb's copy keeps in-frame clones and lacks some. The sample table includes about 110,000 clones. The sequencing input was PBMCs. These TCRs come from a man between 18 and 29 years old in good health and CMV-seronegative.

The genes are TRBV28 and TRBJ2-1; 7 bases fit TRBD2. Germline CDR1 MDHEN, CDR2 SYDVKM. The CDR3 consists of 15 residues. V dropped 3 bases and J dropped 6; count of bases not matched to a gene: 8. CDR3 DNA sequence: TGTGCCAGCAGTTTGGGGGGGAGTTTAGGCAATGAGCAGTTCTTC. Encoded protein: CASSLGGSLGNEQFF.

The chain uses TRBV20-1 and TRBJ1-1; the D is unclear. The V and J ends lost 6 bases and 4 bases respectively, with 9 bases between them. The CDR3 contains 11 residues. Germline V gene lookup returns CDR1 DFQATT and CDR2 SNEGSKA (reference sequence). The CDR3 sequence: CSARESTEAFF. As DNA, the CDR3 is TGCAGTGCGCGGGAATCCACTGAAGCTTTCTTT.

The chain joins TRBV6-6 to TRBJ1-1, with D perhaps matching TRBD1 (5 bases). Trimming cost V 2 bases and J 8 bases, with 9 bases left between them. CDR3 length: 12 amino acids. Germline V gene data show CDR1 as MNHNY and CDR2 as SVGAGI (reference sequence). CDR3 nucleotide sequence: TGTGCCAGCAGTTACCATGACAGAGAAGCTTTCTTT. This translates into CASSYHDREAFF.

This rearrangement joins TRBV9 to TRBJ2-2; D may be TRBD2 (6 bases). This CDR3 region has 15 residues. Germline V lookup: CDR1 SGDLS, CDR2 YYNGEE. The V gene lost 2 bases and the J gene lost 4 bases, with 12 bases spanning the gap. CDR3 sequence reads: CASSVPAGPTGELFF. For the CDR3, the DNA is TGTGCCAGCAGCGTCCCAGCGGGCCCCACCGGGGAGCTGTTTTTT.

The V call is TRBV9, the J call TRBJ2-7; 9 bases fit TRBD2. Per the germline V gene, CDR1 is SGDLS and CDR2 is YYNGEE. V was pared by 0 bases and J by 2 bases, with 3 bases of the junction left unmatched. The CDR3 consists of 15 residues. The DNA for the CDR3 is TGTGCCAGCAGCGTAGAACTAGCGGGTCCCTACGAGCAGTACTTC. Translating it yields CASSVELAGPYEQYF.

CDR3 bases: TGTGCCAGCTCATTGGACAGAAATCAGCCCCAGCATTTT. Encoded protein: CASSLDRNQPQHF. The chain uses TRBV18 and TRBJ1-5, with D maybe TRBD1 (6 bases). Between the trimmed V and J ends, which lost 5 bases and 4 bases, there was a span of 9 bases. CDR3 length: 13 amino acids. The V gene's germline CDR1 is KGHSH and CDR2 LQKENI.

The chain's CDR3 is CSVVGGVFNEQFF. CDR3 DNA: TGCAGCGTTGTAGGAGGAGTATTCAATGAGCAGTTCTTC. The V gene is TRBV29-1, the J gene TRBJ2-1; possibly TRBD2 for D (5 bases). The CDR3 contains 13 residues. Germline CDR1 and CDR2: SQVTM and ANQGSEA. V was cut by 4 bases and J by 6 bases, with 13 bases left in between.

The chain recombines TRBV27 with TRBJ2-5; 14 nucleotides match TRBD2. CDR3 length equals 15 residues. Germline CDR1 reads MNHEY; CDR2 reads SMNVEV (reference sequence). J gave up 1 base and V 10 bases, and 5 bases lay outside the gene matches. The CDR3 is CATRTSGGRQETQYF. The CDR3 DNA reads TGTGCCACTCGGACTAGCGGGGGGCGCCAAGAGACCCAGTACTTC.

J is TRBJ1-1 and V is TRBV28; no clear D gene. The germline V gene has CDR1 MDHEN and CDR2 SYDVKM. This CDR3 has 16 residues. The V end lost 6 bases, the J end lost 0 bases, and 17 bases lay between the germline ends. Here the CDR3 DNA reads TGTGCCAGCAGCTCCGGCGGGATGGGGATGAACACTGAAGCTTTCTTT. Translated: CASSSGGMGMNTEAFF.

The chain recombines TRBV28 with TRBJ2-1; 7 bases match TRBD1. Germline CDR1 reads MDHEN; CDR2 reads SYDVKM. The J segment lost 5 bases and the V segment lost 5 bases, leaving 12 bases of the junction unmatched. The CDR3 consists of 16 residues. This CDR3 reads CASSPRTGQVNNEQFF. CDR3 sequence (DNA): TGTGCCAGCAGTCCAAGGACAGGTCAAGTCAACAATGAGCAGTTCTTC.

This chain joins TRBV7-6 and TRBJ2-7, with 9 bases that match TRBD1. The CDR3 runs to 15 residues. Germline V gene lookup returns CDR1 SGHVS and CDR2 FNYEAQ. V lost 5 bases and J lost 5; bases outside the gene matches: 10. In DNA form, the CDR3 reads TGTGCCAGCAGCACTACACCGGGACAGGGCCACGAGCAGTACTTC. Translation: CASSTTPGQGHEQYF.

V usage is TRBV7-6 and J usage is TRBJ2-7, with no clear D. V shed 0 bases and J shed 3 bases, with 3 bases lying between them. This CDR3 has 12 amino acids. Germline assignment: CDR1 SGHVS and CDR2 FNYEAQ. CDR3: CASSLARYEQYF. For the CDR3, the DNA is TGTGCCAGCAGCTTAGCCCGCTACGAGCAGTACTTC.

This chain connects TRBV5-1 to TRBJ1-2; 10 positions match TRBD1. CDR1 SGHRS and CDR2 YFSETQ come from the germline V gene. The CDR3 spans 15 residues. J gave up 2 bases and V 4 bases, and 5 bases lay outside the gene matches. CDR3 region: CASSQGTGANYGYTF. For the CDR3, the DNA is TGCGCCAGCAGCCAAGGGACAGGGGCGAACTATGGCTACACCTTC.

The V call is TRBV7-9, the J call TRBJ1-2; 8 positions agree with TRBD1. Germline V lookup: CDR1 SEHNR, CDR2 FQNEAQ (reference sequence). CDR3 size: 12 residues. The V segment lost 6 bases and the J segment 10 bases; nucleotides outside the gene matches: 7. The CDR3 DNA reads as TGTGCCAGCAGAGGAGGACAGGGACCCTACACCTTC. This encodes CASRGGQGPYTF.

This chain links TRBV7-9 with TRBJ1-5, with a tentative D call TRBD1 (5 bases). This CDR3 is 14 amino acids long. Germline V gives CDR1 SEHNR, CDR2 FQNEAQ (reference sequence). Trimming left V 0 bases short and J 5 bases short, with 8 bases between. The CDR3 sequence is CASSLATEDQPQHF. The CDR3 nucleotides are TGTGCCAGCAGCTTAGCGACAGAAGATCAGCCCCAGCATTTT.

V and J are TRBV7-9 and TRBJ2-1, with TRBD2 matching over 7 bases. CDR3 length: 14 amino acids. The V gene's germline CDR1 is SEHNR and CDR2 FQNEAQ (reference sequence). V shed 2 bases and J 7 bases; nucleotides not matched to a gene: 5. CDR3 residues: CASSLLAAFNEQFF. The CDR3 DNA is TGTGCCAGCAGCTTACTAGCGGCCTTTAATGAGCAGTTCTTC.

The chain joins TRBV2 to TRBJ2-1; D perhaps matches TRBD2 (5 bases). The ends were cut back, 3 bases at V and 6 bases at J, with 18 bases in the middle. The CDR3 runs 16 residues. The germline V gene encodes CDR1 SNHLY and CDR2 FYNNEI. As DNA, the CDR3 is TGTGCCAGCAGTGATGAGGACTCTTCGGTAGCCAATGAGCAGTTCTTC. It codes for CASSDEDSSVANEQFF. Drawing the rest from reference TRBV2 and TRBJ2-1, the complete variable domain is EPEVTQTPSHQVTQMGQEVILRCVPISNHLYFYWYRQILGQKVEFLVSFYNNEISEKSEIFDDQFSVERPDGSNFTLKIRSTKLEDSAMYFCASSDEDSSVANEQFFGPGTRLTVL.